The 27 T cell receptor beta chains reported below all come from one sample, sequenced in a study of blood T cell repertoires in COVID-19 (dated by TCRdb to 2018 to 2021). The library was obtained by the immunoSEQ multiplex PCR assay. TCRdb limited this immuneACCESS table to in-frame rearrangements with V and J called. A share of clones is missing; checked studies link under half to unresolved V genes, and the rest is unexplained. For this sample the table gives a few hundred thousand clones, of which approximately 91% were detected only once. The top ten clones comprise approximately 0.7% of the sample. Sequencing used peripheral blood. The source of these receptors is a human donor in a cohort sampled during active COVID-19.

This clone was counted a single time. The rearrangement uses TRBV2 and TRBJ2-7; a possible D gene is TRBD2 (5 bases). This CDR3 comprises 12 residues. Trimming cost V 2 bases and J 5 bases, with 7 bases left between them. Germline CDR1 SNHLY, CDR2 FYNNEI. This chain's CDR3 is CASSELRDEQYF. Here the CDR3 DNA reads TGTGCCAGCAGTGAATTGAGGGACGAGCAGTACTTC.

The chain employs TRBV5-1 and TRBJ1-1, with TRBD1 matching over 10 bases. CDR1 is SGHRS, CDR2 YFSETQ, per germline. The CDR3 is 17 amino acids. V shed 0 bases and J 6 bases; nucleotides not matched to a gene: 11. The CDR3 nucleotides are TGCGCCAGCAGCTTGGTCGGGACAGGGGATTTTCACCCTGAAGCTTTCTTT. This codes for CASSLVGTGDFHPEAFF.

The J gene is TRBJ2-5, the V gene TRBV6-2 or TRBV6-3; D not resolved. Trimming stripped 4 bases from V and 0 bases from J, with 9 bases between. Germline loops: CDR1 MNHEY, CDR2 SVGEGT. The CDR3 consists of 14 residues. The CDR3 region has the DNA TGTGCCAGCAGTTCGACAAATTACCAAGAGACCCAGTACTTC. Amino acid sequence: CASSSTNYQETQYF.

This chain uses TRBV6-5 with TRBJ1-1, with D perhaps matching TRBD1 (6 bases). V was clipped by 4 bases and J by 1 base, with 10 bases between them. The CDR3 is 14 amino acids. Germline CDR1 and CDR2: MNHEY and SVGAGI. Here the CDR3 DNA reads TGTGCCAGCAGTTCCCCGACAGGGAACACTGAAGCTTTCTTT. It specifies CASSSPTGNTEAFF.

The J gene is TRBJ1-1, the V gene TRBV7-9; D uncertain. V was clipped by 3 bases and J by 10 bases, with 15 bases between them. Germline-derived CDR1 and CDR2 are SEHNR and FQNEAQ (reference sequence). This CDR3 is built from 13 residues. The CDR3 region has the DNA TGTGCCAGCAGCTTTTCACAGTATAGTGGAGCTTTCTTT. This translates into CASSFSQYSGAFF.

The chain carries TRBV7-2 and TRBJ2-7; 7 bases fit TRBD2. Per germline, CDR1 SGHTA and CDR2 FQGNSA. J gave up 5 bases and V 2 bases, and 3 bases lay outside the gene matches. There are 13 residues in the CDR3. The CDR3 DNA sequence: TGTGCCAGCAGCTTAATCAGCGGGGACGAGCAGTACTTC. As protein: CASSLISGDEQYF.

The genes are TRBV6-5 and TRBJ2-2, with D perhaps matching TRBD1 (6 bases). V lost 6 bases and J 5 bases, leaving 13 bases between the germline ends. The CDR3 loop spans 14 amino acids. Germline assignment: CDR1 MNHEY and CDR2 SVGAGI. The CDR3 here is CASSSQQGTGELFF. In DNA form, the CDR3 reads TGTGCCAGCAGCTCCCAACAGGGAACCGGGGAGCTGTTTTTT.

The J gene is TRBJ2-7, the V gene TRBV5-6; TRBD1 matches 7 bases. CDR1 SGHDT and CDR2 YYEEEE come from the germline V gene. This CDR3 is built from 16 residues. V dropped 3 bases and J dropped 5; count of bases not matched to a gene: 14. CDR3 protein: CASSWDSTGVVHEQYF. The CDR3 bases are TGTGCCAGCAGCTGGGATTCTACAGGGGTGGTCCACGAGCAGTACTTC.

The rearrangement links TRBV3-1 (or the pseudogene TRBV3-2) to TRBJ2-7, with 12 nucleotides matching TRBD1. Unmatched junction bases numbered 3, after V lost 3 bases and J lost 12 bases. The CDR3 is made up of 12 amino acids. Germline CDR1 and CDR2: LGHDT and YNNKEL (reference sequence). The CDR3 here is CASSQGTGGLYF. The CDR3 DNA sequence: TGTGCCAGCAGCCAGGGGACAGGGGGCTTGTACTTC.

CDR3: CASTKGAGQGNEQFF. The CDR3 DNA reads as TGTGCCAGCACCAAAGGGGCGGGACAGGGGAATGAGCAGTTCTTC. The rearrangement links TRBV9 to TRBJ2-1; 10 bases line up with TRBD1. Unmatched junction bases numbered 10, after V lost 6 bases and J lost 7 bases. From germline, CDR1 is SGDLS and CDR2 YYNGEE. The length of the CDR3 is 15 residues.

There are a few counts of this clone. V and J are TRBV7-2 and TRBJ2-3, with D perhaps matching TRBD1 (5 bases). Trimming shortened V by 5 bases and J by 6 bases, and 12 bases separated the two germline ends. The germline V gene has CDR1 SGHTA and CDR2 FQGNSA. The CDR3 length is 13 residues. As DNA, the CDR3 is TGTGCCAGCAGCACCGACAGAGTTGATACGCAGTATTTT. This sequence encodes CASSTDRVDTQYF.

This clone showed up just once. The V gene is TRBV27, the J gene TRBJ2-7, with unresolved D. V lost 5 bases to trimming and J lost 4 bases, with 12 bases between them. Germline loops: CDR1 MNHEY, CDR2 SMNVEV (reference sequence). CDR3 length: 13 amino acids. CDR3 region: CASSPQRGYEQYF. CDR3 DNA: TGTGCCAGCAGTCCCCAGCGCGGATACGAGCAGTACTTC.

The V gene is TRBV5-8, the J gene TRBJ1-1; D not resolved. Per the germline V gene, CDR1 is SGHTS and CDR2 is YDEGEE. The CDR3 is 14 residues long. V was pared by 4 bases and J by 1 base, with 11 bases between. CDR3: CASSPSGANTEAFF. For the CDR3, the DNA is TGTGCCAGCAGCCCAAGCGGTGCGAACACTGAAGCTTTCTTT.

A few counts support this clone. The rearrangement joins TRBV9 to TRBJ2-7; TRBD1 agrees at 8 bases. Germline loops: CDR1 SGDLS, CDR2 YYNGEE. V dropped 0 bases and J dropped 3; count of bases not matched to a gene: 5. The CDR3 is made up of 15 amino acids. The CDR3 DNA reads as TGTGCCAGCAGCGTAGGACAGGGGCTGCTCTACGAGCAGTACTTC. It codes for CASSVGQGLLYEQYF.

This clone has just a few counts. The CDR3 is CASSAETDTEAFF. Written as DNA, the CDR3 is TGTGCCAGCAGTGCAGAGACAGACACTGAAGCTTTCTTT. This chain connects TRBV6-4 to TRBJ1-1; D perhaps matches TRBD1 (5 bases). V dropped 4 bases and J dropped 3 bases, with 9 bases sitting between them. The V gene's germline CDR1 is MRHNA and CDR2 SNTAGT. This CDR3 region has 13 residues.

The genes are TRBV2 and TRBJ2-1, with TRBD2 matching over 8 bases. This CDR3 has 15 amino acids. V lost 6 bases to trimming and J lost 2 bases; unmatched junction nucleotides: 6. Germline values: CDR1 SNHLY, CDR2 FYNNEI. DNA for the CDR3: TGTGCCAGCAGCCTAACGGGAGGGCCCTACAATGAGCAGTTCTTC. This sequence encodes CASSLTGGPYNEQFF.

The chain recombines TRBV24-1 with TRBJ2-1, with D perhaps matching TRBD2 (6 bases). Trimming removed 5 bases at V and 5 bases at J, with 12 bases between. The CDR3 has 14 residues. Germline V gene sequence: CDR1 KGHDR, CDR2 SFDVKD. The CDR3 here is CATSATGVDNEQFF. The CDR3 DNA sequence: TGTGCCACCAGTGCTACGGGAGTCGACAATGAGCAGTTCTTC.

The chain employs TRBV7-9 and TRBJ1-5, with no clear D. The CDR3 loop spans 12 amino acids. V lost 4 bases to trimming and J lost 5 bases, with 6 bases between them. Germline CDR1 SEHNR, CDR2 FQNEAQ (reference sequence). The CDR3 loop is CASSSGDQPQHF. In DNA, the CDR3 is TGTGCCAGCAGCTCCGGAGATCAGCCCCAGCATTTT.

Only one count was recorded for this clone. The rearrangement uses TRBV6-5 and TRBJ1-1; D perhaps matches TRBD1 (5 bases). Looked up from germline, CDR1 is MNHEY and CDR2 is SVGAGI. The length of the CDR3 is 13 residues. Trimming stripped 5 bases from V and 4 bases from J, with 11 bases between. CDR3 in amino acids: CASSIRRGTEAFF. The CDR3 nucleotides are TGTGCCAGCAGTATAAGGAGGGGCACTGAAGCTTTCTTT.

The CDR3 sequence: CASSPRTSGSYEQYF. CDR3 bases: TGTGCCAGCAGTCCTCGAACTAGCGGGTCCTACGAGCAGTACTTC. The chain carries TRBV25-1 and TRBJ2-7; 9 nucleotides align to TRBD2. From germline, CDR1 is MGHDK and CDR2 SYGVNS. V shed 5 bases, J shed 1 base, and the junction held 6 bases outside the gene matches. CDR3 length: 15 amino acids.

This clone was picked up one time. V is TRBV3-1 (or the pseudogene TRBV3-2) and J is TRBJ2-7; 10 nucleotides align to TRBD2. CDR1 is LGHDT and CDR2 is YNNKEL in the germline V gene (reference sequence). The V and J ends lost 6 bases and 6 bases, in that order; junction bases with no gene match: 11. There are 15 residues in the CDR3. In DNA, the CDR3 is TGTGCCAGCAGTCCTATTCTAGCGGGAGTATCCGAGCAGTACTTC. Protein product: CASSPILAGVSEQYF.

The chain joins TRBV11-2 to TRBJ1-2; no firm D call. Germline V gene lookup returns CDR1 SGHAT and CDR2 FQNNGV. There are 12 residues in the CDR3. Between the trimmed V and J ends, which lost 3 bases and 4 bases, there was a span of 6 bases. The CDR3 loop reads CASSLEFYGYTF. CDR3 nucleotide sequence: TGTGCCAGCAGCTTGGAGTTCTATGGCTACACCTTC.

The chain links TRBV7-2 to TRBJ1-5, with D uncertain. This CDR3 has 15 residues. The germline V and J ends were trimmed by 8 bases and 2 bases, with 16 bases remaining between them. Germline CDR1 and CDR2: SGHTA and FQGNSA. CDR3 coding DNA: TGTGCCAGCGACCTGGTACGGGATGGCAATCAGCCCCAGCATTTT. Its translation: CASDLVRDGNQPQHF.

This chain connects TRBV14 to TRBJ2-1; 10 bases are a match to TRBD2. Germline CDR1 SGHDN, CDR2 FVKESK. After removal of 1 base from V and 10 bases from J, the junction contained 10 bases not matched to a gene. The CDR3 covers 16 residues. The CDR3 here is CASSQVFKREGDEQFF. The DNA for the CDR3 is TGTGCCAGCAGCCAAGTCTTCAAGCGGGAGGGTGACGAGCAGTTCTTC.

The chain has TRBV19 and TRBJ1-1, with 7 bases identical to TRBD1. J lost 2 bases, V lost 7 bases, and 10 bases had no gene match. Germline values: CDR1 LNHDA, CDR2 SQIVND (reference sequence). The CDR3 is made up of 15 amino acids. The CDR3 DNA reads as TGTGCCAGTACCAAACCGGGACAGCGAAACACTGAAGCTTTCTTT. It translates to CASTKPGQRNTEAFF.

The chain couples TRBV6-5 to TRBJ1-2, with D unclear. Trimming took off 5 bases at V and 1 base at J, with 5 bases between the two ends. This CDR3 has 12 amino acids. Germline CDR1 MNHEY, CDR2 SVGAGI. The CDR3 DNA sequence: TGTGCCAGCAGTAACAGTAACTATGGCTACACCTTC. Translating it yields CASSNSNYGYTF.

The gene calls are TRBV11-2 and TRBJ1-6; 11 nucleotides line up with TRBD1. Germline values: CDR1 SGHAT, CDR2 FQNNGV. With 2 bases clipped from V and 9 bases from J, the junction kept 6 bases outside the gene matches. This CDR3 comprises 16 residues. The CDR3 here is CASSLRSGTGGSPLHF. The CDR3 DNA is TGTGCCAGCAGCTTACGGTCTGGGACAGGGGGTTCACCCCTCCACTTT.